Below are 13 T cell receptor beta chains sequenced from a single sample in a study of cytomegalovirus exposure and HLA in healthy donors. The PCR had 60 Vbeta and 13 Jbeta primers. Assay used: immunoSEQ multiplex PCR; TCRdb lists only in-frame clones, some missing. Found here are about 150,000 clones, 79% of them singletons; the top ten hold roughly 6.8%. The sequenced sample was PBMCs. These receptors came from a man aged 50-59 years in good health and CMV-seropositive.

This sequence joins TRBV7-3 and TRBJ2-1; tentatively, D is TRBD1 (6 bases). V lost 0 bases and J 6 bases, leaving 15 bases between the germline ends. The CDR3 has 16 amino acids. Germline values: CDR1 SGHTA, CDR2 FQGTGA. CDR3 nucleotide sequence: TGTGCCAGCAGCTTAACGGACCCAGAGGGGGTCAATGAGCAGTTCTTC. It specifies CASSLTDPEGVNEQFF.

The chain uses TRBV9 and TRBJ1-6; 9 bases agree with TRBD1. The CDR3 totals 15 residues. Germline V CDR1 and CDR2: SGDLS, YYNGEE. Trimming took 5 bases from V and 8 from J; bases not matched to a gene: 8. The CDR3, as DNA: TGTGCCAGCAGTCAACAGGGGGCTTTGCATTCACCCCTCCACTTT. Protein product: CASSQQGALHSPLHF.

The chain links TRBV29-1 to TRBJ2-7, with TRBD1 matching 8 bases. This CDR3 has 11 residues. Germline lookup yields CDR1 SQVTM and CDR2 ANQGSEA. The CDR3 protein is CAGQGAREQYF. The CDR3 nucleotides are TGCGCGGGGCAGGGGGCAAGGGAGCAGTACTTC.

The V gene is TRBV5-1, the J gene TRBJ2-3; D is unclear. Germline V gives CDR1 SGHRS, CDR2 YFSETQ. The CDR3 totals 15 residues. The V end lost 4 bases, the J end lost 5 bases, and 17 bases lay between the germline ends. CDR3 nucleotide sequence: TGCGCCAGCAGCCCCACCGATGCCCTCGGAGATACGCAGTATTTT. It specifies CASSPTDALGDTQYF.

As to this clone: Its ends do not fully match the called genes, so a read error is possible. V is TRBV5-6 and J is TRBJ1-2; D may be TRBD1 (5 bases). Germline-derived CDR1 and CDR2 are SGHDT and YYEEEE. The CDR3 contains 15 residues. The CDR3 protein is CASSPGTGTNCGYTF. In nucleotides, the CDR3 is TGTGCCAGCAGCCCGGGGACCGGGACTAACTGTGGCTACACCTTC.

This chain connects TRBV5-5 to TRBJ1-2; 10 nucleotides agree with TRBD1. The germline V gene has CDR1 SGHKS and CDR2 YYEKEE (reference sequence). After removal of 1 base from V and 7 bases from J, the junction contained 4 bases not matched to a gene. CDR3 length: 14 amino acids. CDR3 coding DNA: TGTGCCAGCAGCTTGACCGACAGGGGGCTTGGCTACACCTTC. Translation gives CASSLTDRGLGYTF.

This clone was observed a few times. This chain joins TRBV27 and TRBJ2-1, with D unresolved. Germline lookup yields CDR1 MNHEY and CDR2 SMNVEV (reference sequence). The V and J ends lost 3 bases and 4 bases respectively, with 7 bases between them. CDR3 length: 13 amino acids. The CDR3 sequence is CASSFAAYNEQFF. CDR3 sequence (DNA): TGTGCCAGCAGTTTCGCGGCATACAATGAGCAGTTCTTC.

This chain connects TRBV7-9 to TRBJ2-1, with D possibly being TRBD2 (5 bases). The length of the CDR3 is 15 residues. Deletions cut 4 bases from V and 6 bases from J, with 16 bases between. Germline V CDR1 and CDR2: SEHNR, FQNEAQ (reference sequence). The CDR3 DNA reads as TGTGCCAGCAGCTGGCCCCGGACTGGCAGCAATGAGCAGTTCTTC. It encodes CASSWPRTGSNEQFF.

The J gene is TRBJ2-1, the V gene TRBV28, with 8 positions matching TRBD1. The CDR3 extends over 12 amino acids. Germline V CDR1 and CDR2: MDHEN, SYDVKM. V dropped 6 bases and J dropped 7; count of bases not matched to a gene: 2. This chain's CDR3 is CASSRTGNEQFF. The CDR3 region has the DNA TGTGCCAGCAGCCGGACAGGGAATGAGCAGTTCTTC.

The chain uses TRBV5-8 and TRBJ2-5, with 12 nucleotides matching TRBD1. There are 15 residues in the CDR3. Trimming removed 4 bases from V and 5 bases from J; junction bases left unmatched: 6. Germline assignment: CDR1 SGHTS and CDR2 YDEGEE. CDR3 nucleotide sequence: TGTGCCAGCAGCCGGGGACAGGGGGCGACGGAGACCCAGTACTTC. Protein product: CASSRGQGATETQYF.

The chain combines TRBV15 with TRBJ2-7; D ambiguous. The CDR3 is 16 amino acids. The germline V gene encodes CDR1 LNHNV and CDR2 YYDKDF (reference sequence). V shed 1 base and J shed 0 bases, with 13 bases lying between them. CDR3 loop: CATSRATTRLSYEQYF. The CDR3 bases are TGTGCCACCAGCAGAGCAACTACACGCCTCTCCTACGAGCAGTACTTC. The full variable domain, completed using reference TRBV15 and TRBJ2-7, is DAMVIQNPRYQVTQFGKPVTLSCSQTLNHNVMYWYQQKSSQAPKLLFHYYDKDFNNEADTPDNFQSRRPNTSFCFLDIRSPGLGDTAMYLCATSRATTRLSYEQYFGPGTRLTVT.

V is TRBV7-9 and J is TRBJ2-5; 10 bases map to TRBD1. The V gene's germline CDR1 is SEHNR and CDR2 FQNEAQ (reference sequence). Trimming at V came to 0 bases and at J to 5 bases, leaving 3 bases not matched to a gene. The CDR3 spans 15 residues. CDR3 bases: TGTGCCAGCAGCTTAGCCCCGGGACAGGGGGAGACCCAGTACTTC. Protein: CASSLAPGQGETQYF.

V usage is TRBV7-9 and J usage is TRBJ2-1, with unresolved D. The CDR3 has 14 residues. Trimming left V 2 bases short and J 6 bases short, with 11 bases between. Germline CDR1 SEHNR, CDR2 FQNEAQ (reference sequence). The CDR3 DNA is TGTGCCAGCAGCTTAATTACCCTAACCAATGAGCAGTTCTTC. As protein: CASSLITLTNEQFF.